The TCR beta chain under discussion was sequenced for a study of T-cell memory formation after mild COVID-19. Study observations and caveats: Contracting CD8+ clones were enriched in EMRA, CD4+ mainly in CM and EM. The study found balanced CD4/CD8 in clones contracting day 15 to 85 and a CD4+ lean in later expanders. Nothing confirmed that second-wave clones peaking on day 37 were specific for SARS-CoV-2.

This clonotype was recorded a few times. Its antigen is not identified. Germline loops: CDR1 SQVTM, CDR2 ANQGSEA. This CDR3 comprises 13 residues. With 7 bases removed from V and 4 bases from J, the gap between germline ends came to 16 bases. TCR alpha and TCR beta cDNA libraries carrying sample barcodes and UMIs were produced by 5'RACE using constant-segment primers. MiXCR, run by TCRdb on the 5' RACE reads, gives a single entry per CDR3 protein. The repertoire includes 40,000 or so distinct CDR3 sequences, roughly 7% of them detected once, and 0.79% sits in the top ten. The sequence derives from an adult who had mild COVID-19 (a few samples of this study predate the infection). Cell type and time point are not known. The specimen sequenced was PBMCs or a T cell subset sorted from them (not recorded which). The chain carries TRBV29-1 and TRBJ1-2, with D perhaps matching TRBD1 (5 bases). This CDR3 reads CSAAGRSGYGYTF. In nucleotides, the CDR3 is TGCAGCGCAGCAGGGCGGTCGGGCTATGGCTACACCTTC.